The TCR beta chain described here comes from a study of cytomegalovirus exposure and HLA in healthy donors. Turning to the study itself: An early data release held approximately 85 million unique TCRs from HLA-typed donors.

Each donor's status was that of a healthy bone marrow donor. This CDR3 contains 17 residues. V was pared by 6 bases and J by 7 bases, with 10 bases of the junction left unmatched. CDR1 is MNHEY, CDR2 SMNVEV, per germline (reference sequence). Primers included in the PCR were 60 Vbeta and 13 Jbeta primers. Assay: immunoSEQ multiplex PCR; the TCRdb copy retains only in-frame clones and omits some. This table holds about 79,000 clones, 70% to 85% found once. As concerns this clone: Its antigen is undetermined.

Study-wide results and caveats: Earlier analysis found most TCR beta V segments productive about 90% or about 30% of the time. Later analysis demonstrated an association between a missense DCLRE1C variant and TCR beta V- and J-gene trimming.

The chain links TRBV27 to TRBJ2-2; 14 positions match TRBD2. The sequenced sample was PBMCs. The TCR comes from a man aged 40-50 years in good health and CMV-seropositive. Here the CDR3 DNA reads TGTGCCAGCAGCTCCGGACTAGCGGGAGGAAAGGGCGGGGAGCTGTTTTTT. Protein sequence: CASSSGLAGGKGGELFF.